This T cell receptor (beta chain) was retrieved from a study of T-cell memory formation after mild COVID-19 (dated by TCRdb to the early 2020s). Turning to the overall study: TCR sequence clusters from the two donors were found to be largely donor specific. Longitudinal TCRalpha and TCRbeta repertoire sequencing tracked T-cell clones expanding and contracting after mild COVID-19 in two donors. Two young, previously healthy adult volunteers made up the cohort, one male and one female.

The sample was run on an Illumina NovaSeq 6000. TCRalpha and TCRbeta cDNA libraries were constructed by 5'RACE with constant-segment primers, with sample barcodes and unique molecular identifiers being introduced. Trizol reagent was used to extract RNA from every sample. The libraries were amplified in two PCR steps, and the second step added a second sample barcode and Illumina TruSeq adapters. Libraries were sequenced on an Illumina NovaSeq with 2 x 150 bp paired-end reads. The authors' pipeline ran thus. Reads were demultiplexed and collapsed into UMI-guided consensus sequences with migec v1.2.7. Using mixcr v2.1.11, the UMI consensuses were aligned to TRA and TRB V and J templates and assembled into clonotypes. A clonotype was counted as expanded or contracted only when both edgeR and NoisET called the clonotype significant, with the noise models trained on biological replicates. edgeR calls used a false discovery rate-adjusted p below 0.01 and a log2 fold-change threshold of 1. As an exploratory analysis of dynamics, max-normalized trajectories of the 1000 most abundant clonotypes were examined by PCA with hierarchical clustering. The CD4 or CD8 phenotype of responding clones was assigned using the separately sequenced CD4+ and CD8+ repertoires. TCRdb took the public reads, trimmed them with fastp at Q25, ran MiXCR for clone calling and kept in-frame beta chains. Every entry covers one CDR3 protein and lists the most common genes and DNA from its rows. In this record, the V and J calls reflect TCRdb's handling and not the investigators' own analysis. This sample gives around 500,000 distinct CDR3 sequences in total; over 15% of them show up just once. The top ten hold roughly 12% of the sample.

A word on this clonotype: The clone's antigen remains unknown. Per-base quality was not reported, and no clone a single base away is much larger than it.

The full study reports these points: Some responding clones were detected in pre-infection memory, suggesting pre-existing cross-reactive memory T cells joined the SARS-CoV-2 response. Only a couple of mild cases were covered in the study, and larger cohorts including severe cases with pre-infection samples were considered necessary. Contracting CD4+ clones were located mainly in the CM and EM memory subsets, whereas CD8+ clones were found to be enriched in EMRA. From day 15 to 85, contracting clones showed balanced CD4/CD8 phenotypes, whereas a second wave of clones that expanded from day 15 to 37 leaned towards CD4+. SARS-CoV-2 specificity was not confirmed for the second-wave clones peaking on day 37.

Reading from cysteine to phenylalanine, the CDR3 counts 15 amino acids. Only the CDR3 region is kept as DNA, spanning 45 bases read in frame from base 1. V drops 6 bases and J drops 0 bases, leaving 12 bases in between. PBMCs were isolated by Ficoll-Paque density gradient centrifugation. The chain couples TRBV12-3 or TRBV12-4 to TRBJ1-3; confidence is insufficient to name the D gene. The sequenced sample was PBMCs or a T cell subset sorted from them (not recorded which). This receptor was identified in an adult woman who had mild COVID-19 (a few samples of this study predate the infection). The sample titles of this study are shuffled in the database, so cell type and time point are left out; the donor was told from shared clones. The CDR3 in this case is CASSSTERSGNTIYF. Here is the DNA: TGTGCCAGCAGCTCCACAGAGCGCTCTGGAAACACCATATATTTT.